Listed below are T cell receptor beta chains from one sample, sequenced in a study of cytomegalovirus exposure and HLA in healthy donors. TCRdb keeps only in-frame clones here, not all; method: immunoSEQ multiplex PCR. The sample shows about 130,000 clones, approximately 80% of them seen only once. The sequenced sample consisted of PBMCs. Receptors were obtained from a man aged 25 to 40 in good health and CMV-seronegative. Both conserved end residues are trimmed from each CDR3.

J gene | V gene | CDR3 protein
TRBJ2-1 | TRBV5-6 | ASSPGLYNEQF
TRBJ1-1 | TRBV6-5 | ASSYAHSYTEAF
. | TRBV2 | ASGNGGYEQY
TRBJ2-2 | TRBV11-2 | ASSRGGTYTGELF
TRBJ2-7 | TRBV6-1 | ASSDRGASGEQY
TRBJ1-5 | TRBV19 | ASSMMETSNQPQH
TRBJ1-5 | TRBV2 | ASRRGPGGSNQPQH
TRBJ1-2 | TRBV5-1 | ASSLGLGADYGYT
TRBJ2-5 | TRBV7-2 | ASSVAGETQY
TRBJ2-7 | TRBV2 | ASSLDRGYEQY
TRBJ2-5 | TRBV11-1 | ASSRGTSGNQETQY
TRBJ1-3 | TRBV5-1 | ASSFVGSGNTIY
TRBJ2-4 | TRBV6-6 | ASTPRGADIQY
TRBJ2-2 | TRBV5-6 | ASSFWDRGTGELF
TRBJ1-1 | TRBV28 | ASSATGGTEAF
TRBJ1-1 | TRBV6-1 | ASSESTGLKAF
TRBJ2-2 | TRBV11-3 | ASSARGLTTGELF
TRBJ1-2 | TRBV5-1 | ASSPGMGNGYT
TRBJ1-1 | TRBV28 | ASSGTGERVTEAF
TRBJ2-1 | TRBV2 | ASRGLARSSYNEQF
TRBJ2-1 | TRBV30 | AYTKEVASAYNEQF
TRBJ1-2 | TRBV4-3 | ASSQSQGVDYGYT
TRBJ2-1 | TRBV2 | ASSPRGGSINEQF
TRBJ2-7 | TRBV6-1 | ASTDSWSSYEQY
TRBJ2-7 | TRBV5-6 | ASSPNGQGIYEQY
TRBJ1-5 | TRBV27 | ASRSTGSGNQPQH
TRBJ2-1 | TRBV5-6 | ASSLYRGNEQF
TRBJ2-5 | TRBV6-5 | ASRDRVLETQY
TRBJ1-2 | TRBV4-2 | ASSQDPGTATYGYT
. | TRBV5-1 | ASSLGLATFYEQY
TRBJ2-5 | TRBV10-1 | ASSEGTSQETQY
TRBJ1-4 | TRBV5-1 | ASSRTGVITNEKLF
TRBJ1-1 | TRBV14 | ASSQALNTEAF
TRBJ1-3 | TRBV6-5 | ASSYAVSGNTIY
TRBJ2-4 | TRBV5-1 | ASSLPGLAGGINIQY
TRBJ2-7 | TRBV28 | ASRRALAPNDSYEQY
. | TRBV6-5 | ASSYAASGRDEQY
TRBJ2-2 | TRBV6-6 | ASSGGLNTGELF
TRBJ2-1 | TRBV21-1 | ASSIGTGDNEQF
TRBJ1-2 | TRBV6-6 | ASSYEGRAGYT
TRBJ2-3 | TRBV19 | ASRDQTGTTDTQY
TRBJ2-5 | TRBV5-4 | ASSRTGEGGETQY
TRBJ2-7 | TRBV10-2 | ASSSGLAASYEQY
TRBJ1-1 | TRBV27 | ASSQGSRPEAF
TRBJ2-1 | TRBV28 | ASSSHSLAGPHSSYNEQF
TRBJ2-5 | TRBV28 | ASSSAGRQETQY
TRBJ1-1 | TRBV11-3 | ASSKGAQNTEAF
TRBJ1-1 | TRBV28 | ASRDWREAEAF
TRBJ2-3 | TRBV10-2 | ASGEAGITDTQY